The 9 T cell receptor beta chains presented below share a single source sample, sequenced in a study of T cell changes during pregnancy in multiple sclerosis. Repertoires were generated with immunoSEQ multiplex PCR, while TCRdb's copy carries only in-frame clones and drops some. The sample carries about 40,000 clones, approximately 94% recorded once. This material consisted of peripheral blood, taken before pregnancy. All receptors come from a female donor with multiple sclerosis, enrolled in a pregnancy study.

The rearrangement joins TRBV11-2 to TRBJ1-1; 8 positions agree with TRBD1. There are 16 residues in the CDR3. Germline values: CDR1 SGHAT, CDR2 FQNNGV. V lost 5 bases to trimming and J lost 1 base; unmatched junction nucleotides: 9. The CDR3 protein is CASSDSHGTGNTEAFF. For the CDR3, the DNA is TGTGCCAGCAGCGATAGCCATGGGACAGGGAACACTGAAGCTTTCTTT.

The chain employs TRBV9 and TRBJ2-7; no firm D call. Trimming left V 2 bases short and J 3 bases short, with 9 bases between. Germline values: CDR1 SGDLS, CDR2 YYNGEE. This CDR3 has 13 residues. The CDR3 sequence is CASSVGSNYEQYF. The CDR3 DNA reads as TGTGCCAGCAGCGTGGGCAGTAACTACGAGCAGTACTTC.

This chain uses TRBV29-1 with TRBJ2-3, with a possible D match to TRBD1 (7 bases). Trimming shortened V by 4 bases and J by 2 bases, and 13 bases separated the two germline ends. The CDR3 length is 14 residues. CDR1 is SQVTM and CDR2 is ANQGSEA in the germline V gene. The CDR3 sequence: CSVARQGLTDTQYF. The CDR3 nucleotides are TGCAGCGTTGCAAGACAGGGACTCACAGATACGCAGTATTTT.

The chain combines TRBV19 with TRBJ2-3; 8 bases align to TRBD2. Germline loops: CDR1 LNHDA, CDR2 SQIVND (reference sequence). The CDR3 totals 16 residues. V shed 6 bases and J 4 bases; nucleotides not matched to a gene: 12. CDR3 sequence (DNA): TGTGCCAGTAGGATGAGAAGCGGGAGCGTTCCAGATACGCAGTATTTT. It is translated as CASRMRSGSVPDTQYF.

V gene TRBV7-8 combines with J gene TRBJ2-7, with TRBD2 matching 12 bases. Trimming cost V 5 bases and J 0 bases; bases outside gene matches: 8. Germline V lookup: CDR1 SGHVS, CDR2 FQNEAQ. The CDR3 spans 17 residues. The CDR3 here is CASSQWGLAGGSYEQYF. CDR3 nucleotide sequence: TGTGCCAGCAGCCAATGGGGACTAGCGGGTGGCTCCTACGAGCAGTACTTC.

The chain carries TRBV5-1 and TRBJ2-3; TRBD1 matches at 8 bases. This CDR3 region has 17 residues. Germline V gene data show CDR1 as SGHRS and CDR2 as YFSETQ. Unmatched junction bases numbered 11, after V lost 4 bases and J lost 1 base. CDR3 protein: CASSTVTGTGGTDTQYF. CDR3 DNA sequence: TGCGCCAGCAGCACAGTCACCGGGACAGGCGGCACAGATACGCAGTATTTT.

The CDR3 bases are TGTGCCAGCAGCGTAGCTAGCCAACCATACTACGAGCAGTACTTC. Encoded protein: CASSVASQPYYEQYF. The chain carries TRBV9 and TRBJ2-5; weak D call: TRBD2 (5 bases). The DNA end is more similar to TRBJ2-7, so the J call may be wrong. CDR3 length: 15 residues. The V gene's germline CDR1 is SGDLS and CDR2 YYNGEE.

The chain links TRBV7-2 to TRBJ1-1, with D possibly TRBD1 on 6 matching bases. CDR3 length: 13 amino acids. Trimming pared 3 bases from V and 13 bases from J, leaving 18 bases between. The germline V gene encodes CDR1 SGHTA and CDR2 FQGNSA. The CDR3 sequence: CASSFWKGEIVFF. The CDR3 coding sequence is TGTGCCAGCAGCTTTTGGAAGGGGGAGATTGTTTTCTTT.

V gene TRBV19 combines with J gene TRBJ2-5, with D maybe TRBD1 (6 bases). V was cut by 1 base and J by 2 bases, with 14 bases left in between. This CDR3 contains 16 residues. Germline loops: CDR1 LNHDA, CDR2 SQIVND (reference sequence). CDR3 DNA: TGTGCCAGTAGTATAGTCTCAGGACAGACTCAAGAGACCCAGTACTTC. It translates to CASSIVSGQTQETQYF.